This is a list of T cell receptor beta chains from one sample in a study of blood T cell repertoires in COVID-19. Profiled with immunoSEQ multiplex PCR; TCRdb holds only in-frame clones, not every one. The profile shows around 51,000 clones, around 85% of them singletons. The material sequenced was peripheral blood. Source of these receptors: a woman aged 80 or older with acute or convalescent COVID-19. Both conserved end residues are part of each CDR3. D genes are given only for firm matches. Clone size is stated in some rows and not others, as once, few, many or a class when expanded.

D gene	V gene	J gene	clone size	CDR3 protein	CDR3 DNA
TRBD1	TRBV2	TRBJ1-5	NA	CASNSQGASNQPQHF	TGTGCCAGCAATTCACAGGGGGCGAGCAATCAGCCCCAGCATTTT
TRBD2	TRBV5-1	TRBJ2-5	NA	CASSPEGLAGAETQYF	TGCGCCAGCAGCCCCGAGGGGCTAGCGGGGGCAGAGACCCAGTACTTC
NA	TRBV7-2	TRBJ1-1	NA	CASSLSGGVMNTEAFF	TGTGCCAGCAGCTTATCCGGGGGGGTTATGAACACTGAAGCTTTCTTT
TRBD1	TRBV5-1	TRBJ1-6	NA	CASSITGTGTANSPLHF	TGCGCCAGCAGCATAACCGGGACAGGGACTGCTAATTCACCCCTCCACTTT
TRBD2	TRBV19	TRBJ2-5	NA	CASTPRPAGVQETQYF	TGTGCCAGTACCCCTCGGCCAGCGGGGGTTCAGGAGACCCAGTACTTC
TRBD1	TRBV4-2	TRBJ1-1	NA	CASSQDAQGATEAFF	TGTGCCAGCAGCCAAGACGCGCAGGGGGCCACTGAAGCTTTCTTT
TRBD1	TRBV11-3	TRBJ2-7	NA	CASSLRTGVGEQYF	TGTGCCAGCAGCTTAAGGACAGGGGTGGGCGAGCAGTACTTC
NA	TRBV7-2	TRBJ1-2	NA	CASSLPGTPYGYTF	TGTGCCAGCAGCCTCCCCGGGACACCATATGGCTACACCTTC
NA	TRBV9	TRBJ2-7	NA	CASSVGGARLTYEQYF	TGTGCCAGCAGCGTAGGGGGCGCCCGCTTGACCTACGAGCAGTACTTC
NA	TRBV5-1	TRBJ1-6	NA	CASSPAGEYGSPLHF	TGCGCCAGCAGCCCGGCCGGGGAATATGGGTCACCCCTCCACTTT
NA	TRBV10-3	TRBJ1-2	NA	CAISDNRREGYTF	TGTGCCATCAGTGACAACAGGCGAGAAGGCTACACCTTC
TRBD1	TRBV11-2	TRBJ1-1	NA	CASSHRGGRTEAFF	TGTGCCAGCAGCCACAGAGGGGGCAGGACTGAAGCTTTCTTT
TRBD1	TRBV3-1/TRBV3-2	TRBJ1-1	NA	CASSQEQGNAEAFF	TGTGCCAGCAGCCAAGAACAGGGGAACGCTGAAGCTTTCTTT
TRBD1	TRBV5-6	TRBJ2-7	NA	CASSLGWAGGESYEQYF	TGTGCCAGCAGCTTGGGCTGGGCAGGGGGCGAATCCTACGAGCAGTACTTC
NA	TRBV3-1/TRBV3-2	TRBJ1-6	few	CASSQRPPKRSSPLHF	TGTGCCAGCAGCCAAAGGCCCCCCAAACGGAGTTCACCCCTCCACTTT
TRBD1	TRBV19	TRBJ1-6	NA	CASSSLTGVDSPLHF	TGTGCCAGTAGTTCACTGACAGGGGTGGATTCACCCCTCCACTTT
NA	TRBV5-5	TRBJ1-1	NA	CASSWVTGNTEAFF	TGTGCCAGCAGCTGGGTTACAGGGAACACTGAAGCTTTCTTT
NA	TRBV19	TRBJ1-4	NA	CASSSDTTNEKLFF	TGTGCCAGTAGCTCGGACACAACTAATGAAAAACTGTTTTTT